Reported below is one T cell receptor (beta chain). TCRdb called the 5' RACE reads again in MiXCR, with one record for every CDR3 protein. The sample yields 420,000 or so distinct CDR3 sequences, approximately 17% seen once. This entry belongs to a study of identical twins. Trimming stripped 3 bases from V and 3 bases from J, with 6 bases between. CDR1 and CDR2 from the germline V gene are ENHRY and SYGVKD. The CDR3 totals 14 residues. The sequenced sample was naive T cells sorted from blood. The sequence was collected from a man aged 45-65 years in good health. The rearrangement links TRBV10-3 to TRBJ1-6; D uncertain. The DNA of the CDR3 is TGTGCCATCAGTGATCGGGGCTATAATTCACCCCTCCACTTT. Translation: CAISDRGYNSPLHF.